This TCR beta chain is from a study of T cells in Graves' hyperthyroidism and ophthalmopathy. This clonotype has at least ten counts. Amplified TCR beta CDR3 regions came from RNA transcripts. The HTBI primer set drove a first-round RT-PCR of the TCR CDR3. TCRdb reanalysed the multiplex PCR reads using MiXCR and keeps one entry per CDR3 protein. In the table there are about 560,000 distinct CDR3 sequences, 16% of which are singletons. 10 ml of fresh peripheral blood supplied the PBMCs. Sequenced input: blood. This clonotype was obtained from a woman younger than 35 with Graves' hyperthyroidism.

The CDR3 sequence: CASNWIPTDTQYF. The CDR3 nucleotides read TGCGCCAGCAACTGGATCCCCACAGATACGCAGTATTTT. The chain has TRBV5-1 and TRBJ2-3; D gene unclear. Trimming took off 6 bases at V and 2 bases at J, with 10 bases between the two ends. The CDR3 runs 13 residues. The germline CDR1 and CDR2 sequences are SGHRS and YFSETQ.